These 29 T cell receptor beta chains were sequenced from one sample in a study of glioma-infiltrating T cells. Using RNA template, CDR3s of TCR alpha and beta were amplified with iRepertoire arm-PCR. Via MiXCR, TCRdb re-called the multiplex PCR reads, giving one row per CDR3 protein. This table holds some 110,000 distinct CDR3 sequences, roughly 20% found once. Sequencing input: glioma tissue, nonneoplastic brain tissue, or PBMCs (not recorded which). The receptors come from a human donor with low-grade glioma or glioblastoma, undergoing nonglioma brain surgery, or in good health (not recorded which).

Concerning this clonotype itself: With a much larger clone just one base away, this may be a read error. The rearrangement joins TRBV4-1 to TRBJ2-1, with D possibly being TRBD1 (7 bases). Per the germline V gene, CDR1 is MGHRA and CDR2 is YSYEKL. This CDR3 is 12 amino acids long. CDR3 coding DNA: TGCGCCAGCAGCCCAGGGGGAGGTGAGCAGTTATTC. It codes for CASSPGGGEQLF.

The rearrangement joins TRBV29-1 to TRBJ1-2; D remains unclear. Germline values: CDR1 SQVTM, CDR2 ANQGSEA. Between the trimmed V and J ends, which lost 0 bases and 1 base, there was a span of 9 bases. The CDR3 spans 14 residues. The CDR3 nucleotides are TGCAGCGTTGAAGATAGCAGGATTAACTATGGCTACACCTTC. Translation: CSVEDSRINYGYTF.

In this sample, this clonotype turned up many times. DNA for the CDR3: TGTGCCAGCACCAAACCCCCTCCTAACACTGAAGCTTTCTTT. It encodes CASTKPPPNTEAFF. The chain employs TRBV5-4 and TRBJ1-1; D unresolved. Trimming pared 6 bases from V and 2 bases from J, leaving 14 bases between. Per germline, CDR1 SGHNT and CDR2 YYREEE (reference sequence). CDR3 size: 14 residues.

This clonotype was seen repeatedly, ten times or more. The rearrangement uses TRBV11-1 and TRBJ2-1; weak D call: TRBD1 (5 bases). The germline V gene encodes CDR1 SGHAT and CDR2 FQDESV (reference sequence). V lost 5 bases, J lost 10 bases, and 15 bases lay in between. The CDR3 consists of 13 residues. CDR3 sequence reads: CASSQQGVSEQFF. Here the CDR3 DNA reads TGTGCCAGCAGCCAGCAAGGGGTCAGCGAGCAGTTCTTC.

This clonotype was observed at least ten times. The rearrangement uses TRBV14 and TRBJ2-3; D not certain. Germline V CDR1 and CDR2: SGHDN, FVKESK. There are 15 residues in the CDR3. With 2 bases removed from V and 6 bases from J, the gap between germline ends came to 15 bases. The CDR3 bases are TGTGCCAGCAGCCAATACCAGAGCTATGGGGATACGCAGTATTTT. This gives the protein CASSQYQSYGDTQYF.

Worth noting for this clonotype: A much more abundant neighbour one base away suggests this may be a read error. This chain joins TRBV12-3 or TRBV12-4 and TRBJ1-5; D gene uncertain. The CDR3 has 13 residues. V was pared by 4 bases and J by 6 bases, with 10 bases between. CDR3 sequence (DNA): TGTGCCAGCAGTTGGGCCACGGCTCAGCCCCAGCATTTT. Amino acid sequence: CASSWATAQPQHF.

This clonotype was seen at least ten times. The chain has TRBV20-1 and TRBJ2-3; D perhaps matches TRBD1 (5 bases). Germline V CDR1 and CDR2: DFQATT, SNEGSKA (reference sequence). The CDR3 loop spans 13 amino acids. The V end was cut by 5 bases, the J end by 2 bases, with 11 bases between. CDR3 protein: CSAEDTYTDTQYF. CDR3 coding DNA: TGCAGTGCTGAGGACACTTACACAGATACGCAGTATTTT.

This clonotype was recorded many times. The CDR3 coding sequence is TGTGCCAGCAGTGAAGTTGAAAGGGACGACGGTGAAGCTTTCTTT. As protein: CASSEVERDDGEAFF. The rearrangement uses TRBV25-1 and TRBJ1-1; TRBD1 might be the D (5 bases). The length of the CDR3 is 15 residues. The ends were cut back, 2 bases at V and 7 bases at J, with 17 bases in the middle. The V gene's germline CDR1 is MGHDK and CDR2 SYGVNS.

This clonotype has at least ten counts. The V call is TRBV5-4, the J call TRBJ1-4; 11 bases fit TRBD1. J gave up 6 bases and V 0 bases, and 4 bases lay outside the gene matches. Germline CDR1 reads SGHNT; CDR2 reads YYREEE (reference sequence). The CDR3 spans 16 residues. The CDR3 bases are TGTGCCAGCAGCTTGGGGCCGGGACAGGGGGATGAAAAACTGTTTTTT. It encodes CASSLGPGQGDEKLFF.

This clonotype was observed many times. The chain has TRBV20-1 and TRBJ2-7, with D possibly being TRBD1 (5 bases). Trimming removed 2 bases from V and 2 bases from J, with 16 bases in between. CDR1 and CDR2 from the germline V gene are DFQATT and SNEGSKA (reference sequence). There are 15 residues in the CDR3. The CDR3 DNA follows: TGCAGTGCTAGACCGAGACAGCTCCTACCCTACGAGCAGTACTTC. This translates into CSARPRQLLPYEQYF.

This clonotype was detected once. At one of its ends the junction is not consistent with the germline gene, which may arise from a read error. This chain links TRBV7-2 with TRBJ2-5; the match to TRBD1 covers 10 bases. Germline lookup yields CDR1 SGHTA and CDR2 FQGNSA. CDR3 length: 17 residues. The CDR3 is CAGSKGLGQGWGETQYF. The CDR3 DNA follows: TGTGCCGGCAGTAAAGGCCTGGGACAGGGGTGGGGAGAGACCCAGTACTTC.

This clonotype was recorded many times. The chain is built from TRBV4-1 and TRBJ2-7; the D gene is possibly TRBD1 (5 bases). Germline V lookup: CDR1 MGHRA, CDR2 YSYEKL. The CDR3 covers 14 residues. Trimming cost V 1 base and J 2 bases, with 9 bases left between them. The CDR3 here is CASSQGPGTYEQYF. CDR3 nucleotides: TGCGCCAGCAGCCAAGGACCAGGGACCTACGAGCAGTACTTC.

This clonotype was observed many times. The rearrangement joins TRBV7-2 to TRBJ2-3; possible D gene TRBD2, 5 bases. Germline CDR1 SGHTA, CDR2 FQGNSA. The germline V and J ends were trimmed by 6 bases and 6 bases, with 7 bases remaining between them. This CDR3 has 11 residues. The DNA of the CDR3 is TGTGCCAGCAGGACGGGGGATACGCAGTATTTT. As protein: CASRTGDTQYF.

There are many counts of this clonotype. The rearrangement joins TRBV15 to TRBJ2-1; 7 bases line up with TRBD2. Germline V gene lookup returns CDR1 LNHNV and CDR2 YYDKDF (reference sequence). J was trimmed by 9 bases and V by 2 bases; bases with no gene match: 7. The CDR3 length is 14 residues. The CDR3 sequence: CATSRPAAGVEQFF. The CDR3 coding sequence is TGTGCCACCAGCAGACCAGCTGCGGGGGTTGAGCAGTTCTTC.

There are many counts of this clonotype. The chain combines TRBV24-1 with TRBJ2-5, with D uncertain. The CDR3 length is 13 residues. Per germline, CDR1 KGHDR and CDR2 SFDVKD. Trimming removed 5 bases from V and 4 bases from J, with 10 bases in between. The CDR3, as DNA: TGTGCCACCAGTGGAACTTCGCTAGAGACCCAGTACTTC. It translates to CATSGTSLETQYF.

Notes on this clonotype: A much bigger clone sits one base away, suggesting this may be a read error. The chain links TRBV5-4 to TRBJ2-3; TRBD2 aligns across 7 bases. Germline V gene data show CDR1 as SGHNT and CDR2 as YYREEE (reference sequence). CDR3 size: 17 residues. The CDR3 DNA reads as TGTACCAGCAGCTCGAAGCTAGCGGCTCCGCCCACAGATACGCAGTATTTT. Encoded protein: CTSSSKLAAPPTDTQYF.

This clonotype appeared many times. The genes are TRBV18 and TRBJ2-5, with TRBD2 identical over 7 bases. Germline CDR1 is KGHSH and CDR2 is LQKENI. V shed 3 bases and J 1 base; nucleotides not matched to a gene: 2. The CDR3 runs to 14 residues. Here the CDR3 DNA reads TGTGCCAGCTCACCGAGGACTAGCCAAGAGACCCAGTACTTC. This translates into CASSPRTSQETQYF.

This clonotype appeared many times. V usage is TRBV3-1 and J usage is TRBJ1-5; 7 bases match TRBD1. J lost 5 bases, V lost 3 bases, and 7 bases had no gene match. The CDR3 is 15 residues long. The germline V gene has CDR1 LGHDT and CDR2 YNNKEL (reference sequence). DNA for the CDR3: TGTGCCAGCAGCCAGGGAACCACAGGGGATCAGCCCCAGCATTTT. Protein product: CASSQGTTGDQPQHF.

The chain carries TRBV27 and TRBJ2-3; weak D call: TRBD1 (6 bases). The V gene's germline CDR1 is MNHEY and CDR2 SMNVEV (reference sequence). This CDR3 is 16 amino acids long. Trimming removed 5 bases from V and 5 bases from J, with 20 bases in between. CDR3 residues: CASSPYSTGFEDTQYF. CDR3 DNA sequence: TGTGCCAGCAGTCCGTACTCAACAGGGTTCGAAGATACGCAGTATTTT.

At least ten counts were recorded for this clonotype. The chain recombines TRBV7-2 with TRBJ2-1; D is undetermined. There are 14 residues in the CDR3. V was clipped by 1 base and J by 7 bases, with 11 bases between them. Germline V gene lookup returns CDR1 SGHTA and CDR2 FQGNSA. CDR3 sequence: CASSLGRQRNEQFF. CDR3 sequence (DNA): TGTGCCAGCAGCTTAGGGCGGCAGAGAAATGAGCAGTTCTTC.

In the case of this clonotype: The conserved phenylalanine or tryptophan normally closing the CDR3 is absent here, so this likely arose from a read error. V gene TRBV20-1 combines with J gene TRBJ1-1, with a weak D call TRBD1 (5 bases). CDR3 size: 13 residues. Germline V CDR1 and CDR2: DFQATT, SNEGSKA (reference sequence). CDR3 sequence (DNA): TGCAGTGCTGGAGAGGGACTAAACACTGAAGCTTTCTCT. Encoded protein: CSAGEGLNTEAFS.

The chain links TRBV2 to TRBJ2-2; 8 nucleotides line up with TRBD2. This CDR3 has 15 amino acids. Germline V gene data show CDR1 as SNHLY and CDR2 as FYNNEI. V shed 6 bases and J 5 bases; nucleotides not matched to a gene: 8. CDR3 bases: TGTGCCAGCAGCGGGGCGGGAGGTCGGACCGGGGAGCTGTTTTTT. Translating gives CASSGAGGRTGELFF. Drawing the rest from reference TRBV2 and TRBJ2-2, the complete variable domain is EPEVTQTPSHQVTQMGQEVILRCVPISNHLYFYWYRQILGQKVEFLVSFYNNEISEKSEIFDDQFSVERPDGSNFTLKIRSTKLEDSAMYFCASSGAGGRTGELFFGEGSRLTVL.

Comment on this clonotype: A much more abundant neighbour one base away suggests this may be a read error. The chain recombines TRBV29-1 with TRBJ2-2; the D is unclear. Trimming took off 5 bases at V and 2 bases at J, with 12 bases between the two ends. Germline CDR1 reads SQVTM; CDR2 reads ANQGSEA. The CDR3 extends over 14 amino acids. CDR3: CSVKVASNTGELFF. CDR3 in DNA: TGCAGCGTTAAAGTAGCATCTAACACCGGGGAGCTGTTTTTT.

In regard to this clonotype: This clone may be a read error of a much larger clone one base away. V usage is TRBV4-2 and J usage is TRBJ2-3; TRBD2 matches at 8 bases. The germline CDR1 and CDR2 sequences are LGHNA and YNFKEQ. CDR3 length: 18 residues. The CDR3 region is CASSQEGTRNSVGNTRYF. CDR3 nucleotide sequence: TGTGCCAGCAGCCAAGAAGGGACTAGAAACAGCGTCGGTAATACGCGGTATTTT.

In this sample, this clonotype turned up many times. V and J are TRBV27 and TRBJ1-1; 9 bases agree with TRBD1. The CDR3 extends over 14 amino acids. The V gene's germline CDR1 is MNHEY and CDR2 SMNVEV (reference sequence). V shed 5 bases, J shed 5 bases, and the junction held 6 bases outside the gene matches. CDR3 residues: CASSPRQGGTEAFF. CDR3 nucleotide sequence: TGTGCCAGCAGTCCAAGACAGGGGGGGACTGAAGCTTTCTTT.

As for this clonotype: This clone may be a read error of a much larger clone one base away. Because the CDR3 is missing its conserved closing phenylalanine or tryptophan, this is likely a read error. V gene TRBV19 combines with J gene TRBJ2-7; 8 bases are a match to TRBD1. V shed 5 bases, J shed 4 bases, and the junction held 10 bases outside the gene matches. The CDR3 runs to 15 residues. Germline lookup yields CDR1 LNHDA and CDR2 SQIVND (reference sequence). CDR3 sequence (DNA): TGTGCCAGTAGTGTGGGACAGGTCCGAATTTACGAGCAGTACCTC. Translating it yields CASSVGQVRIYEQYL.

This clonotype was observed at least ten times. The chain employs TRBV7-3 and TRBJ2-2; 8 bases match TRBD1. With 2 bases clipped from V and 2 bases from J, the junction kept 4 bases outside the gene matches. The germline V gene encodes CDR1 SGHTA and CDR2 FQGTGA. CDR3 length: 16 amino acids. Here the CDR3 reads CASSLYGQGNTGELFF. The CDR3 nucleotides are TGTGCCAGCAGCTTATACGGACAGGGCAACACCGGGGAGCTGTTTTTT.

In its sample, this clonotype was seen many times. The chain couples TRBV6-6 to TRBJ2-7; 9 positions agree with TRBD1. V trimming: 0 bases; J trimming: 4 bases; junction bases outside the gene matches: 4. This CDR3 is 15 amino acids long. Germline assignment: CDR1 MNHNY and CDR2 SVGAGI (reference sequence). As DNA, the CDR3 is TGTGCCAGCAGTTACTCTAGACAGGGGGGGTACGAGCAGTACTTC. It is translated as CASSYSRQGGYEQYF.

For this clonotype: Just one base apart from a much larger clone, this may be a read error. The chain employs TRBV3-1 and TRBJ2-4, with TRBD1 matching 12 bases. Trimming at V came to 5 bases and at J to 8 bases, leaving 10 bases not matched to a gene. The CDR3 is 16 amino acids. Per the germline V gene, CDR1 is LGHDT and CDR2 is YNNKEL (reference sequence). The CDR3 sequence is CASSTEGQGASYIQYF. CDR3 DNA: TGTGCCAGCAGCACTGAGGGACAGGGGGCATCTTACATTCAGTACTTC. The full variable domain, its missing parts supplied by reference TRBV3-1 and TRBJ2-4, is DTAVSQTPKYLVTQMGNDKSIKCEQNLGHDTMYWYKQDSKKFLKIMFSYNNKELIINETVPNRFSPKSPDKAHLNLHINSLELGDSAVYFCASSTEGQGASYIQYFGAGTRLSVL.